This is a list of T cell receptor beta chains from one sample in a study of blood T cells in healthy people across ages. TCRdb reprocessed the 5' RACE reads with MiXCR, giving one entry per CDR3 protein. The profile shows about 970,000 distinct CDR3 sequences, roughly 47% of them singletons. Material: blood. The receptors come from a woman between 55 and 75 years old in good health. CDR3s include the opening cysteine and the closing phenylalanine or tryptophan. D genes are given only for firm matches. Clone size is not always given. Where it is, it says once, few, many or a class for expanded clones.

CDR3aa,CDR3nt,j_gene,v_gene,d_gene,abundance
CASSQGGRTSGYEQYF,TGTGCCAGCAGCCAAGGAGGGCGGACTAGCGGGTACGAGCAGTACTTC,TRBJ2-7,TRBV3-1,TRBD2,-
CASKGQPQHF,TGTGCCAGCAAAGGCCAGCCCCAGCATTTT,TRBJ1-5,TRBV27,-,-
CASSESQGEQFF,TGTGCCAGCAGTGAATCACAGGGGGAGCAGTTCTTC,TRBJ2-1,TRBV25-1,TRBD1,-
CASSQYVIESDTQYF,TGTGCCAGCAGCCAGTACGTCATTGAGTCAGATACGCAGTATTTT,TRBJ2-3,TRBV3-1,-,-
CAWSITPGQQGKLFF,TGTGCCTGGAGTATAACCCCCGGACAACAGGGAAAACTGTTTTTT,TRBJ1-4,TRBV30,-,once
CASSPASGRVGTDTQYF,TGTGCCAGCAGTCCCGCTAGCGGGAGGGTAGGGACAGATACGCAGTATTTT,TRBJ2-3,TRBV28,TRBD2,-
CASRAATSSYNEQYF,TGTGCCAGCAGGGCAGCGACCAGCTCCTACAATGAGCAGTACTTC,TRBJ2-7,TRBV12-3/TRBV12-4,-,-
CASSLAGSRWETQYF,TGTGCCAGCTCCTTGGCAGGGAGTAGATGGGAGACCCAGTACTTC,TRBJ2-5,TRBV28,-,-
CASSLSSGEYNEQFF,TGTGCCAGCAGCTTGAGTAGCGGAGAGTACAATGAGCAGTTCTTC,TRBJ2-1,TRBV5-5,-,-
CSVGRGNTEAFF,TGCAGTGTTGGGAGGGGGAACACTGAAGCTTTCTTT,TRBJ1-1,TRBV29-1,-,-
CSAKDRVGYEQYF,TGCAGTGCTAAGGACAGGGTGGGATACGAGCAGTACTTC,TRBJ2-7,TRBV20-1,TRBD1,-
CASSFRVVGEQYF,TGTGCCAGCAGTTTCAGGGTGGTAGGCGAGCAGTACTTC,TRBJ2-7,TRBV12-3/TRBV12-4,-,-
CASGLTGRSPLHF,TGTGCCAGCGGATTGACAGGGCGCTCACCCCTCCACTTT,TRBJ1-6,TRBV19,TRBD1,once
CSPTEAFF,TGCAGTCCCACTGAAGCTTTCTTT,TRBJ1-1,TRBV20-1,-,-
CASSLELMGRGESYEQYF,TGTGCCAGCAGCTTAGAATTGATGGGCAGGGGAGAATCCTACGAGCAGTACTTC,TRBJ2-7,TRBV7-2,-,-
CASSLDPDRVYEQYF,TGTGCCAGCAGCTTAGACCCAGACAGGGTCTACGAGCAGTACTTC,TRBJ2-7,TRBV11-2,TRBD1,-
CASSLVSGQDQETQYF,TGTGCCAGCAGCTTAGTTTCGGGGCAGGACCAAGAGACCCAGTACTTC,TRBJ2-5,TRBV7-3,-,-
CASSLVRDYNEQFF,TGTGCCAGCAGCTTAGTACGGGATTACAATGAGCAGTTCTTC,TRBJ2-1,TRBV7-2,-,many
CASSLMGPQETQYF,TGCGCCAGCAGCTTGATGGGACCCCAAGAGACCCAGTACTTC,TRBJ2-5,TRBV5-1,-,-
CASSLDRESYEQYF,TGCGCCAGCAGCTTAGACAGGGAATCATACGAGCAGTACTTC,TRBJ2-7,TRBV5-1,TRBD1,-
CATSLAGAREGVQFF,TGTGCCACCAGTTTAGCGGGAGCGCGCGAGGGTGTGCAGTTCTTC,TRBJ2-1,TRBV24-1,TRBD2,-
CASKGQGYNEQFF,TGTGCCAGCAAGGGACAGGGGTACAATGAGCAGTTCTTC,TRBJ2-1,TRBV6-2/TRBV6-3,TRBD1,-
CASSSRGISSTGTQYF,TGTGCCAGCAGTTCCAGGGGGATTTCTAGCACAGGTACGCAGTATTTT,TRBJ2-3,TRBV6-5,TRBD1,once
CASSFRTVTNEQFF,TGTGCCAGCAGCTTTCGGACAGTTACCAATGAGCAGTTCTTC,TRBJ2-1,TRBV7-9,-,-
CASRGLDTGELFF,TGTGCCAGCAGGGGACTAGACACCGGGGAGCTGTTTTTT,TRBJ2-2,TRBV28,TRBD2,once
CASSGQLNSPLHF,TGTGCCAGCTCGGGCCAGCTAAATTCACCCCTCCACTTT,TRBJ1-6,TRBV18,-,-
CASSDQGSDTQYF,TGTGCCAGCAGTGACCAAGGGTCAGATACGCAGTATTTT,TRBJ2-3,TRBV6-4,-,-
CASSSRGGYNEQYF,TGTGCCAGCAGTTCCAGGGGAGGCTACAATGAGCAGTACTTC,TRBJ2-5,TRBV6-1,-,-